This T cell receptor (beta chain) came from a study of tumor and adjacent non-tumor tissue in lung cancer. About the study: The cohort had around twelve adenocarcinoma, 2 squamous cell and 1 small cell patients.

This sample's RNA came from whole unsorted tissue. More than 3 cm separated this lung sample from the edge of the tumor. Remarks on this clonotype: Its target is unknown.

The library came from three nested PCR rounds adapted from ARM-PCR protocols. MiXCR, run by TCRdb on the multiplex PCR reads, gives a single entry per CDR3 protein. The sample has 40,000 or so distinct CDR3 sequences, around three fifths seen once. Germline CDR1 reads SGHKS; CDR2 reads YYEKEE (reference sequence). Unmatched junction bases numbered 11, after V lost 9 bases and J lost 1 base. The CDR3 totals 15 residues. Study results and limitations: Tumor TCR diversity, when higher, was linked to shorter survival.

Sequenced input: distant non-tumor lung tissue. This sequence originates from a man between 45 and 60 years old with non-small cell lung cancer. The V call is TRBV5-5, the J call TRBJ2-7; 9 nucleotides align to TRBD1. CDR3 nucleotides: TGTGCCAACAGTCGGGACAGGGACGCTTCCTACGAGCAGTACTTC. Its protein product is CANSRDRDASYEQYF.